The clone carrying this T cell receptor beta chain was detected a few times. This CDR3 comprises 15 residues. Trimming shortened V by 0 bases and J by 3 bases, and 13 bases separated the two germline ends. Germline V gene data show CDR1 as DFQATT and CDR2 as SNEGSKA (reference sequence). This entry comes from a study of blood T cells in healthy people across ages. No fewer than 6.5 million PBMCs went into each sample. Primed by a sample-barcoded 5' primer and a J-beta primer mix, a second PCR proceeded for 7 to 11 cycles. Each CDR3 protein is one row after TCRdb ran MiXCR on the 5' RACE reads. The sample holds around 780,000 distinct CDR3 sequences, 20% to 30% seen once. This sample was also put to use in a study of T cells of mothers and their children.

The chain joins TRBV20-1 to TRBJ2-3, with D perhaps given as TRBD1 or TRBD2 (6 bases each). The sequence derives from a boy under 18 in good health. The sequencing sample was made of blood. The CDR3 nucleotides are TGCAGTGCTAGAGATGGAGGGGGAAGGACAGATACGCAGTATTTT. This translates into CSARDGGGRTDTQYF.